The 10 T cell receptor beta chains given below trace back to one sample, sequenced in a study of blood T cell repertoires in COVID-19. Profiled with immunoSEQ multiplex PCR; TCRdb holds only in-frame clones, not every one. The sample records about 94,000 clones, about nine tenths being singletons. Sequencing input: peripheral blood. All receptors come from a woman aged 80 or over with acute or convalescent COVID-19.

This chain links TRBV3-1 (or the pseudogene TRBV3-2) with TRBJ2-1; 7 bases are a match to TRBD2. With V trimmed by 3 bases and J by 10 bases, 9 bases remained unmatched. Germline lookup yields CDR1 LGHDT and CDR2 YNNKEL (reference sequence). This CDR3 has 14 amino acids. CDR3 loop: CASSQRGKAGEQFF. The CDR3 DNA follows: TGTGCCAGCAGCCAGCGGGGGAAGGCTGGAGAGCAGTTCTTC.

The chain recombines TRBV27 with TRBJ2-1; D might be TRBD1 (6 bases). The CDR3 runs to 14 residues. The V end lost 6 bases, the J end lost 0 bases, and 9 bases lay between the germline ends. Germline V gene lookup returns CDR1 MNHEY and CDR2 SMNVEV (reference sequence). The CDR3 coding sequence is TGTGCCAGCAGGGGGGCAGGCTCCTACAATGAGCAGTTCTTC. Translating gives CASRGAGSYNEQFF.

The CDR3 reads CATAGGVVAKNIQYF. The DNA for the CDR3 is TGTGCCACCGCGGGAGGAGTAGTGGCCAAAAACATTCAGTACTTC. The chain couples TRBV19 to TRBJ2-4; 8 nucleotides align to TRBD2. The J segment lost 1 base and the V segment lost 10 bases, leaving 9 bases of the junction unmatched. Per the germline V gene, CDR1 is LNHDA and CDR2 is SQIVND (reference sequence). This CDR3 has 15 residues.

The chain carries TRBV19 and TRBJ2-1; possibly TRBD2 for D (6 bases). The CDR3 runs to 14 residues. CDR1 and CDR2 from the germline V gene are LNHDA and SQIVND (reference sequence). V lost 4 bases, J lost 5 bases, and 12 bases lay in between. CDR3 sequence: CASSTQPGDNEQFF. The CDR3 DNA is TGTGCCAGTAGTACCCAACCGGGGGACAATGAGCAGTTCTTC.

This clone was seen a single time. The CDR3 bases are TGTGCCAGCAGTCGAAGGGGACTAGCGGGAGGGCCCCCTTACAATGAGCAGTTCTTC. Protein sequence: CASSRRGLAGGPPYNEQFF. The chain carries TRBV2 and TRBJ2-1, with 16 bases that match TRBD2. The ends lost 5 bases at V and 4 bases at J; junction bases unmatched: 11. The length of the CDR3 is 19 residues. Germline loops: CDR1 SNHLY, CDR2 FYNNEI.

This chain links TRBV2 with TRBJ2-3; D call uncertain. Germline loops: CDR1 SNHLY, CDR2 FYNNEI. This CDR3 comprises 11 residues. The V gene lost 6 bases and the J gene lost 2 bases, with 3 bases spanning the gap. CDR3 in DNA: TGTGCCAGCAGCGTCACAGATACGCAGTATTTT. Amino acid sequence: CASSVTDTQYF.

The rearrangement uses TRBV27 and TRBJ1-2, with 9 bases that match TRBD1. This CDR3 contains 16 residues. V dropped 3 bases and J dropped 5; count of bases not matched to a gene: 10. CDR1 MNHEY and CDR2 SMNVEV come from the germline V gene (reference sequence). The CDR3 DNA follows: TGTGCCAGCAGTTTCTTCAAACAGGGGGCGCAGTATGGCTACACCTTC. This codes for CASSFFKQGAQYGYTF.

The chain links TRBV5-1 to TRBJ1-2; 9 bases are a match to TRBD1. Trimming cost V 4 bases and J 2 bases; bases outside gene matches: 9. The CDR3 totals 16 residues. Germline V CDR1 and CDR2: SGHRS, YFSETQ. The CDR3 region has the DNA TGCGCCAGCAGCGATACAGGGGGCTCAGTAAACTATGGCTACACCTTC. Translated, it gives CASSDTGGSVNYGYTF.

This clone was detected only once. This chain connects TRBV5-1 to TRBJ2-3; a weak D match, TRBD2 (5 bases). Looked up from germline, CDR1 is SGHRS and CDR2 is YFSETQ. V lost 0 bases and J lost 0, with 11 bases in between. The CDR3 extends over 16 amino acids. Here the CDR3 reads CASSLDGGPSTDTQYF. Written as DNA, the CDR3 is TGCGCCAGCAGCTTGGACGGCGGGCCGAGCACAGATACGCAGTATTTT. Full variable domain (remainder filled in from reference TRBV5-1 and TRBJ2-3): KAGVTQTPRYLIKTRGQQVTLSCSPISGHRSVSWYQQTPGQGLQFLFEYFSETQRNKGNFPGRFSGRQFSNSRSEMNVSTLELGDSALYLCASSLDGGPSTDTQYFGPGTRLTVL.

This clone came up a few times. The rearrangement links TRBV11-2 to TRBJ2-7, with D perhaps matching TRBD2 (6 bases). CDR3 length equals 15 residues. CDR1 is SGHAT and CDR2 is FQNNGV in the germline V gene. Trimming pared 1 base from V and 0 bases from J, leaving 10 bases between. The CDR3 coding sequence is TGTGCCAGCAGCTTAGTCGGGGGTAGCTCCTACGAGCAGTACTTC. Translated: CASSLVGGSSYEQYF.